These 14 T cell receptor beta chains came from one sample sequenced in a study of long-term antiretroviral therapy in people with HIV. The libraries were made with immunoSEQ v3.0 at survey level. TCRdb keeps only in-frame clones here, not all; method: immunoSEQ multiplex PCR. The data hold about 25,000 clones, with 88% observed a single time. The source was unsorted PBMCs, collected less than 4.7 years after starting antiretroviral therapy. The receptors shown here come from a man aged 25-45 years with HIV.

The chain joins TRBV6-5 to TRBJ2-7, with 9 positions matching TRBD1. CDR3 length: 14 residues. J lost 3 bases, V lost 6 bases, and 6 bases had no gene match. The germline V gene has CDR1 MNHEY and CDR2 SVGAGI. The CDR3 loop is CASRTSTGGYEQYF. CDR3 nucleotides: TGTGCCAGCAGAACATCGACAGGGGGCTACGAGCAGTACTTC.

The chain employs TRBV7-2 and TRBJ2-2; no clear D gene. CDR3 length equals 14 residues. Trimming took off 5 bases at V and 6 bases at J, with 13 bases between the two ends. Germline V gives CDR1 SGHTA, CDR2 FQGNSA. The DNA for the CDR3 is TGTGCCAGCAGCCCTATAAAGCGCGCCGGGGAGCTGTTTTTT. As protein: CASSPIKRAGELFF.

The gene calls are TRBV18 and TRBJ2-5; the match to TRBD1 covers 8 bases. The V segment lost 5 bases and the J segment 4 bases; nucleotides outside the gene matches: 9. The CDR3 covers 15 residues. Per germline, CDR1 KGHSH and CDR2 LQKENI. CDR3 amino acids: CASSSLRGRLETQYF. DNA for the CDR3: TGTGCCAGCTCATCGCTCAGGGGGCGCTTAGAGACCCAGTACTTC.

This chain joins TRBV7-2 and TRBJ2-7; D ambiguous. CDR3 length: 13 residues. Per germline, CDR1 SGHTA and CDR2 FQGNSA. Trimming stripped 0 bases from V and 6 bases from J, with 9 bases between. CDR3 coding DNA: TGTGCCAGCAGCTTAGCAGGCTACTCCGAGCAGTACTTC. Translation: CASSLAGYSEQYF.

The chain recombines TRBV29-1 with TRBJ1-4, with TRBD1 as a possible D gene (6 bases). CDR3 length equals 15 residues. Germline V gene lookup returns CDR1 SQVTM and CDR2 ANQGSEA. V gave up 6 bases and J gave up 8 bases, with 22 bases separating them. Here the CDR3 reads CSVLLQGGFWEKLFF. The CDR3 nucleotides read TGCAGCGTCTTGTTACAGGGAGGGTTTTGGGAAAAACTGTTTTTT.

The chain combines TRBV19 with TRBJ1-5; tentatively, D is TRBD1 (6 bases). V gave up 6 bases and J gave up 1 base, with 13 bases separating them. In germline, CDR1 is LNHDA, CDR2 SQIVND (reference sequence). The CDR3 runs 15 residues. The CDR3: CASRPTGTSNQPQHF. The CDR3 DNA is TGTGCCAGTAGACCAACAGGGACGAGCAATCAGCCCCAGCATTTT.

The rearrangement joins TRBV19 to TRBJ1-5; D is possibly TRBD1 (6 bases). The CDR3 totals 16 residues. Trimming shortened V by 5 bases and J by 3 bases, and 17 bases separated the two germline ends. CDR1 LNHDA and CDR2 SQIVND come from the germline V gene (reference sequence). The CDR3 protein is CASSPMGQGNNQPQHF. In DNA, the CDR3 is TGTGCCAGTAGTCCGATGGGGCAGGGGAACAATCAGCCCCAGCATTTT. The entire variable domain, with the rest obtained from reference TRBV19 and TRBJ1-5, is as follows: DGGITQSPKYLFRKEGQNVTLSCEQNLNHDAMYWYRQDPGQGLRLIYYSQIVNDFQKGDIAEGYSVSREKKESFPLTVTSAQKNPTAFYLCASSPMGQGNNQPQHFGDGTRLSIL.

The V and J genes are TRBV4-3 and TRBJ2-3; 13 bases are shared with TRBD2. From germline, CDR1 is LGHNA and CDR2 YSLEER. This CDR3 comprises 16 residues. With V trimmed by 4 bases and J by 6 bases, 7 bases remained unmatched. CDR3: CASSLRLAGGSDTQYF. The DNA for the CDR3 is TGCGCCAGCAGCCTCCGACTAGCGGGGGGCTCGGATACGCAGTATTTT.

The J gene is TRBJ1-5, the V gene TRBV4-3; D remains ambiguous. This CDR3 spans 14 amino acids. V was pared by 0 bases and J by 4 bases, with 7 bases between. Germline V gene data show CDR1 as LGHNA and CDR2 as YSLEER. In DNA, the CDR3 is TGCGCCAGCAGCCAAGACCTTGGGAATCAGCCCCAGCATTTT. As protein: CASSQDLGNQPQHF.

The gene calls are TRBV9 and TRBJ1-1; 10 nucleotides align to TRBD1. V lost 3 bases to trimming and J lost 7 bases; unmatched junction nucleotides: 12. The CDR3 runs 16 residues. In germline, CDR1 is SGDLS, CDR2 YYNGEE. The CDR3 region is CASSAGQGTFVGEAFF. CDR3 nucleotides: TGTGCCAGCAGCGCGGGACAGGGGACTTTCGTGGGTGAAGCTTTCTTT.

V usage is TRBV29-1 and J usage is TRBJ2-5, with TRBD2 matching over 12 bases. The CDR3 extends over 15 amino acids. J gave up 4 bases and V 5 bases, and 8 bases lay outside the gene matches. Per germline, CDR1 SQVTM and CDR2 ANQGSEA. CDR3 loop: CSVSSGGGQGETQYF. The CDR3 DNA is TGCAGCGTTTCTAGCGGGGGGGGCCAGGGAGAGACCCAGTACTTC.

This clone came up once. The V and J genes are TRBV15 and TRBJ1-3; no definite D call. Per germline, CDR1 LNHNV and CDR2 YYDKDF (reference sequence). This CDR3 has 15 residues. The ends were cut back, 3 bases at V and 2 bases at J, with 11 bases in the middle. CDR3 sequence reads: CATSSENSTGNTIYF. CDR3 DNA: TGTGCCACCAGCAGCGAGAACAGCACTGGAAACACCATATATTTT. Full variable domain (missing parts from reference TRBV15 and TRBJ1-3): DAMVIQNPRYQVTQFGKPVTLSCSQTLNHNVMYWYQQKSSQAPKLLFHYYDKDFNNEADTPDNFQSRRPNTSFCFLDIRSPGLGDTAMYLCATSSENSTGNTIYFGEGSWLTVV.

This clone was recorded only once. The V call is TRBV7-2, the J call TRBJ2-5; D gene ambiguous. Germline V gives CDR1 SGHTA, CDR2 FQGNSA. The length of the CDR3 is 13 residues. Trimming removed 1 base from V and 6 bases from J, with 9 bases in between. Here the CDR3 DNA reads TGTGCCAGCAGCTTAGGGCTAGGGAAGACCCAGTACTTC. Its protein is CASSLGLGKTQYF.

CDR3 bases: TGCGCCAGCAGCTTCGACGGAGAGAGCCTTGGCTACACCTTC. It encodes CASSFDGESLGYTF. The V call is TRBV5-1, the J call TRBJ1-2; D is uncertain. V lost 2 bases and J lost 7, with 15 bases in between. The CDR3 extends over 14 amino acids. The germline CDR1 and CDR2 sequences are SGHRS and YFSETQ.